This passage covers 27 T cell receptor beta chains from one sample sequenced in a study of neurological immune-mediated disorders. Each CDR3 protein is one row after TCRdb ran MiXCR on the 5' RACE reads. This table holds about 82,000 distinct CDR3 sequences, roughly 2.6% found once. Sequencing input: PBMCs. All receptors come from a woman aged 25 to 45 with multiple sclerosis.

The table lists this clonotype with a few counts. V and J are TRBV19 and TRBJ2-1; 9 nucleotides match TRBD1. Germline V gene data show CDR1 as LNHDA and CDR2 as SQIVND (reference sequence). This CDR3 is 12 amino acids long. J lost 6 bases, V lost 11 bases, and 5 bases had no gene match. CDR3 residues: CAVGQGANEQFF. The DNA of the CDR3 is TGTGCCGTGGGACAGGGCGCCAATGAGCAGTTCTTC.

This clonotype was seen repeatedly, ten times or more. The V gene is TRBV12-3 or TRBV12-4, the J gene TRBJ2-7; TRBD2 matches at 11 bases. V dropped 5 bases and J dropped 6; count of bases not matched to a gene: 6. The CDR3 has 14 residues. The CDR3, as DNA: TGTGCCAGCAGTATCGGGACTAGCGGTCTCGAGCAGTACTTC. This gives the protein CASSIGTSGLEQYF.

This clonotype was recorded many times. The chain combines TRBV7-2 with TRBJ2-1; TRBD2 agrees at 7 bases. The CDR3 is made up of 16 amino acids. The V gene's germline CDR1 is SGHTA and CDR2 FQGNSA. The junction had 3 bases not matched to a gene; V was cut back by 0 bases and J by 1 base. The CDR3 region is CASSLARGSSYNEQFF. As DNA, the CDR3 is TGTGCCAGCAGCTTAGCGCGCGGGAGTTCCTACAATGAGCAGTTCTTC.

This clonotype was recorded many times. This sequence joins TRBV12-3 or TRBV12-4 and TRBJ2-1; 11 nucleotides line up with TRBD2. Trimming at V came to 5 bases and at J to 6 bases, leaving 6 bases not matched to a gene. The CDR3 loop spans 15 amino acids. The CDR3 DNA reads as TGTGCCAGCAGTGGACTAGCGGGCCCCCCCAATGAGCAGTTCTTC. This translates into CASSGLAGPPNEQFF.

This clonotype was detected many times. J is TRBJ1-2 and V is TRBV12-3 or TRBV12-4; D perhaps matches TRBD1 (5 bases). V lost 5 bases to trimming and J lost 4 bases, with 17 bases between them. This CDR3 comprises 15 residues. DNA of the CDR3: TGTGCCAGCAGTCCCGGGGATTCCGGGGCCTATGGCTACACCTTC. Protein: CASSPGDSGAYGYTF.

This clonotype was seen ten or more times. V is TRBV6-5 and J is TRBJ2-7; a possible D gene is TRBD1 (6 bases). Trimming took off 2 bases at V and 1 base at J, with 12 bases between the two ends. The CDR3 is made up of 15 amino acids. Germline CDR1 and CDR2: MNHEY and SVGAGI. Written as DNA, the CDR3 is TGTGCCAGCAGTTACCAAGGACAGAGATCCTACGAGCAGTACTTC. Protein sequence: CASSYQGQRSYEQYF.

There are many counts of this clonotype. The CDR3 is CSAGLTGSIGNTIYF. As DNA, the CDR3 is TGCAGTGCTGGGCTAACAGGGTCGATAGGAAACACCATATATTTT. The chain couples TRBV20-1 to TRBJ1-3; possible D gene TRBD1, 6 bases. CDR1 is DFQATT and CDR2 is SNEGSKA in the germline V gene (reference sequence). Trimming left V 5 bases short and J 4 bases short, with 18 bases between. This CDR3 is 15 amino acids long.

In the case of this clonotype: The germline gene is not matched at one end of the junction; a read error may be the cause. This chain links TRBV5-6 with TRBJ1-1; D is undetermined. The germline CDR1 and CDR2 sequences are SGHDT and YYEEEE. The CDR3 runs to 12 residues. The CDR3: CDSSMPNTEAFF. CDR3 coding DNA: TGTGACAGCAGCATGCCGAACACTGAAGCTTTCTTT.

This clonotype was counted ten times or more. This sequence joins TRBV7-9 and TRBJ1-5; 9 bases are a match to TRBD1. V gave up 4 bases and J gave up 0 bases; unmatched junction bases: 10. Germline V gene lookup returns CDR1 SEHNR and CDR2 FQNEAQ (reference sequence). The CDR3 is made up of 18 amino acids. CDR3 in amino acids: CASSSTGQGRGSNQPQHF. CDR3 DNA: TGTGCCAGCAGCTCCACGGGACAGGGAAGGGGTAGCAATCAGCCCCAGCATTTT.

This clonotype was seen more than once but under ten times. The chain joins TRBV4-3 to TRBJ2-2; D is uncertain. Per the germline V gene, CDR1 is LGHNA and CDR2 is YSLEER. This CDR3 contains 12 residues. Trimming shortened V by 5 bases and J by 7 bases, and 8 bases separated the two germline ends. The CDR3 DNA reads TGCGCCAGCAGCGCCGAGGTCGGGGAGCTGTTTTTT. This codes for CASSAEVGELFF.

This clonotype was counted many times. The chain carries TRBV7-2 and TRBJ2-1; 7 bases line up with TRBD2. With V trimmed by 3 bases and J by 7 bases, 3 bases remained unmatched. The CDR3 runs 13 residues. Germline CDR1 is SGHTA and CDR2 is FQGNSA. CDR3 protein: CASSLTSLNEQFF. The CDR3 DNA reads as TGTGCCAGCAGCTTGACTAGCTTGAATGAGCAGTTCTTC.

There are a few counts of this clonotype. This chain joins TRBV7-2 and TRBJ1-6; tentatively, D is TRBD1 (5 bases). Per germline, CDR1 SGHTA and CDR2 FQGNSA. The CDR3 sequence is 14 residues long. V shed 3 bases and J shed 9 bases, with 12 bases lying between them. The CDR3 coding sequence is TGTGCCAGCAGCTTCCGGGACTCCTCTTCACCCCTCCACTTT. Its protein product is CASSFRDSSSPLHF.

In its sample, this clonotype was seen many times. This rearrangement joins TRBV20-1 to TRBJ2-7; 9 bases are shared with TRBD2. This CDR3 has 14 amino acids. Germline lookup yields CDR1 DFQATT and CDR2 SNEGSKA (reference sequence). Trimming at V came to 5 bases and at J to 7 bases, leaving 12 bases not matched to a gene. CDR3 bases: TGCAGTGCTGGAGCCATAGCGGGAGCTCGAGAGCAGTACTTC. Translated: CSAGAIAGAREQYF.

This clonotype appeared many times. The genes are TRBV12-3 or TRBV12-4 and TRBJ2-7; D is tentatively TRBD1 or TRBD2 (5 bases each). The CDR3 has 14 residues. Trimming left V 5 bases short and J 4 bases short, with 15 bases between. DNA of the CDR3: TGTGCCAGCAGTCTCCCGGGACGGACGTACGAGCAGTACTTC. Encoded protein: CASSLPGRTYEQYF.

This clonotype was seen repeatedly, ten times or more. V usage is TRBV3-1 and J usage is TRBJ2-7; a weak D match, TRBD2 (6 bases). V dropped 1 base and J dropped 3 bases, with 16 bases sitting between them. The CDR3 runs to 16 residues. Germline CDR1 is LGHDT and CDR2 is YNNKEL (reference sequence). CDR3 sequence (DNA): TGTGCCAGCAGCCAAGGGGGGTCGTCGGGAGTCTACGAGCAGTACTTC. Residues: CASSQGGSSGVYEQYF.

This clonotype was counted at least ten times. The chain couples TRBV30 to TRBJ1-5; no clear D gene. The germline V gene has CDR1 GTSNPN and CDR2 SVGIG (reference sequence). Trimming took 1 base from V and 0 from J, leaving 7 bases between them. The CDR3 extends over 14 amino acids. This CDR3 is CAWSEGSSNQPQHF. Written as DNA, the CDR3 is TGTGCCTGGAGTGAAGGTAGTAGCAATCAGCCCCAGCATTTT. Drawing the rest from reference TRBV30 and TRBJ1-5, the complete variable domain is SQTIHQWPATLVQPVGSPLSLECTVEGTSNPNLYWYRQAAGRGLQLLFYSVGIGQISSEVPQNLSASRPQDRQFILSSKKLLLSDSGFYLCAWSEGSSNQPQHFGDGTRLSIL.

The sample holds many counts of this clonotype. V is TRBV3-1 and J is TRBJ1-1; 7 bases are a match to TRBD1. The CDR3 extends over 14 amino acids. Germline V CDR1 and CDR2: LGHDT, YNNKEL (reference sequence). The junction had 7 bases not matched to a gene; V was cut back by 4 bases and J by 5 bases. In nucleotides, the CDR3 is TGTGCCAGCAGCCCCCACAGGGGTAGTACTGAAGCTTTCTTT. Translated, it gives CASSPHRGSTEAFF.

This clonotype was seen at least ten times. V and J are TRBV20-1 and TRBJ2-5, with D hard to call. With 1 base removed from V and 5 bases from J, the gap between germline ends came to 8 bases. From germline, CDR1 is DFQATT and CDR2 SNEGSKA (reference sequence). The CDR3 runs 12 residues. The CDR3 loop reads CSARGGPETQYF. In nucleotides, the CDR3 is TGCAGTGCTAGAGGGGGTCCGGAGACCCAGTACTTC.

The table lists this clonotype with many counts. The chain carries TRBV27 and TRBJ2-7; TRBD1 matches 8 bases. The germline V gene has CDR1 MNHEY and CDR2 SMNVEV (reference sequence). J was trimmed by 5 bases and V by 6 bases; bases with no gene match: 6. The CDR3 consists of 13 residues. CDR3: CASSDRGPDEQYF. DNA for the CDR3: TGTGCCAGCAGCGACAGGGGTCCGGACGAGCAGTACTTC.

This clonotype was counted at least ten times. V is TRBV29-1 and J is TRBJ1-5; 12 bases fit TRBD1. CDR3 size: 15 residues. Germline loops: CDR1 SQVTM, CDR2 ANQGSEA. With V trimmed by 7 bases and J by 5 bases, 9 bases remained unmatched. The CDR3 DNA reads TGCAGCGCCGGGACAGGGGGCAATGGGGATCAGCCCCAGCATTTT. Protein: CSAGTGGNGDQPQHF.

At least ten counts were recorded for this clonotype. This sequence joins TRBV6-2 or TRBV6-3 and TRBJ2-7; D unresolved. CDR3 size: 11 residues. V gave up 0 bases and J gave up 6 bases, with 3 bases separating them. CDR1 and CDR2 from the germline V gene are MNHEY and SVGEGT. CDR3 DNA: TGTGCCAGCAGTTACTCGACCGAGCAGTACTTC. Protein product: CASSYSTEQYF.

This clonotype was counted ten times or more. The chain recombines TRBV5-1 with TRBJ1-4; D remains unclear. V gave up 2 bases and J gave up 1 base, with 6 bases separating them. The CDR3 spans 14 residues. Germline V lookup: CDR1 SGHRS, CDR2 YFSETQ. As DNA, the CDR3 is TGCGCCAGCAGCTTCGGGATAACTAATGAAAAACTGTTTTTT. Amino acid sequence: CASSFGITNEKLFF. Filled out from reference TRBV5-1 and TRBJ1-4, the complete variable domain reads KAGVTQTPRYLIKTRGQQVTLSCSPISGHRSVSWYQQTPGQGLQFLFEYFSETQRNKGNFPGRFSGRQFSNSRSEMNVSTLELGDSALYLCASSFGITNEKLFFGSGTQLSVL.

This clonotype was seen at least ten times. The V and J genes are TRBV5-6 and TRBJ2-1, with 12 bases that match TRBD1. Germline V gene data show CDR1 as SGHDT and CDR2 as YYEEEE. Unmatched junction bases numbered 5, after V lost 4 bases and J lost 9 bases. The CDR3 has 14 amino acids. For the CDR3, the DNA is TGTGCCAGCAGCCCAGGGACAGGGGGCCTTGAGCAGTTCTTC. Amino acids: CASSPGTGGLEQFF.

This clonotype was seen ten or more times. This chain connects TRBV6-5 to TRBJ2-2, with D unresolved. Trimming cost V 2 bases and J 2 bases, with 9 bases left between them. Germline loops: CDR1 MNHEY, CDR2 SVGAGI. This CDR3 spans 15 amino acids. The CDR3 coding sequence is TGTGCCAGCAGTTACGGTCAGGTTAACACCGGGGAGCTGTTTTTT. It codes for CASSYGQVNTGELFF.

This clonotype has at least ten counts. This sequence joins TRBV24-1 and TRBJ2-3, with TRBD1 matching over 8 bases. Losses at the gene ends were 4 bases for V and 4 bases for J; bases not matched to a gene: 6. Germline V gene lookup returns CDR1 KGHDR and CDR2 SFDVKD. CDR3 length: 15 amino acids. CDR3 in DNA: TGTGCCACCAGTGACCAAGGACAGGGACCAGATACGCAGTATTTT. Translating it yields CATSDQGQGPDTQYF.

In its sample, this clonotype was seen many times. V usage is TRBV9 and J usage is TRBJ2-4, with TRBD2 matching over 11 bases. After removal of 2 bases from V and 7 bases from J, the junction contained 14 bases not matched to a gene. This CDR3 region has 18 residues. Germline V CDR1 and CDR2: SGDLS, YYNGEE. The CDR3, as DNA: TGTGCCAGCAGCGTCGGTCCTGGGACTAGCGGAACCTTCAACATTCAGTACTTC. Its protein is CASSVGPGTSGTFNIQYF. The full variable domain, in which reference TRBV9 and TRBJ2-4 provide the parts outside the CDR3, is DSGVTQTPKHLITATGQRVTLRCSPRSGDLSVYWYQQSLDQGLQFLIQYYNGEERAKGNILERFSAQQFPDLHSELNLSSLELGDSALYFCASSVGPGTSGTFNIQYFGAGTRLSVL.

This clonotype was seen ten or more times. The genes are TRBV10-3 and TRBJ1-1; D call uncertain. V was shortened by 6 bases and J by 1 base, with 6 bases between the two germline ends. The CDR3 has 12 residues. Per germline, CDR1 ENHRY and CDR2 SYGVKD. CDR3 DNA: TGTGCCATCAGCCAAGCGAACACTGAAGCTTTCTTT. It specifies CAISQANTEAFF.